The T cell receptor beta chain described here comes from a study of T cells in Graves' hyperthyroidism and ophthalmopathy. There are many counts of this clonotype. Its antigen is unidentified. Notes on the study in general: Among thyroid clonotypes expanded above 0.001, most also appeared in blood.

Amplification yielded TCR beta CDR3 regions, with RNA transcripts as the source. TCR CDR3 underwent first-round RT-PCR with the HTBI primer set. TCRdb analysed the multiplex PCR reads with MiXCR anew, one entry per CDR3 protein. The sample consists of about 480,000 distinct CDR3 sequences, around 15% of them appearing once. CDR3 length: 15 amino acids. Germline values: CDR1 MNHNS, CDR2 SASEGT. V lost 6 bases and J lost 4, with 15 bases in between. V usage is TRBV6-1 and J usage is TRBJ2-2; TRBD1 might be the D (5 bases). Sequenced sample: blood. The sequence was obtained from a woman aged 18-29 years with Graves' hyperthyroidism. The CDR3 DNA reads TGTGCCAGCAGCGGCGACAGCCTACTCACCGGGGAGCTGTTTTTT. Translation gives CASSGDSLLTGELFF.